This paragraph covers one T cell receptor beta chain sequence. The record originates from a study of cytomegalovirus exposure and HLA in healthy donors. Germline V CDR1 and CDR2: ENHRY, SYGVKD. The CDR3 extends over 15 amino acids. J lost 7 bases, V lost 7 bases, and 8 bases had no gene match. The study ran its PCR with 60 Vbeta and 13 Jbeta primers. Libraries were prepared by immunoSEQ multiplex PCR; TCRdb keeps only in-frame clonotypes and omits some of them. The sample has approximately 190,000 clones, roughly 80% seen once. Sequenced: PBMCs. The sequence was collected from a woman in her twenties or thirties in good health and CMV-seropositive. The V gene is TRBV10-3, the J gene TRBJ2-1; 12 bases map to TRBD2. The CDR3 sequence is CAIMRTSGISNEQFF. The CDR3, as DNA: TGTGCCATCATGAGGACTAGCGGGATCTCGAATGAGCAGTTCTTC.